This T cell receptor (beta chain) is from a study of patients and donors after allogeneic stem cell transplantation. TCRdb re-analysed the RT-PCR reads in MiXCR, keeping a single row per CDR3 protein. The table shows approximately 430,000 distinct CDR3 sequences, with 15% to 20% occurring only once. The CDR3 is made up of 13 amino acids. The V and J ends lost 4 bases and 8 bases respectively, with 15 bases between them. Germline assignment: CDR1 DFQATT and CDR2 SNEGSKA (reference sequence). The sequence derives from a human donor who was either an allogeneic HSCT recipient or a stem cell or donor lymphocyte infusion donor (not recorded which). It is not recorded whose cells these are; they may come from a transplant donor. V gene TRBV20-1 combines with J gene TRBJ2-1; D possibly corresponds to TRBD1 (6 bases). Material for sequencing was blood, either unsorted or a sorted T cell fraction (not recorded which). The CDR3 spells CSANRQAGDEQFF. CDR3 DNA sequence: TGCAGTGCTAACCGACAGGCCGGGGATGAGCAGTTCTTC.